The entry below describes one T cell receptor beta chain. For the second PCR, which ran for about 6 to 12 cycles, a sample-barcoded 5' primer and a J-beta primer mix were used. A single record per CDR3 protein comes from TCRdb applying MiXCR to the 5' RACE reads. The sample gives 730,000 or so distinct CDR3 sequences, approximately 40% of which show up once; around 32% is in the top ten. Germline CDR1 reads ENHRY; CDR2 reads SYGVKD. V lost 4 bases and J lost 3, with 10 bases in between. The length of the CDR3 is 14 residues. The sample belongs to a study of blood T cells in healthy people across ages.

This chain joins TRBV10-3 and TRBJ1-5; D unclear. Source material: blood. The receptor was derived from a man of 80 years or more in good health. CDR3 sequence (DNA): TGTGCCATCAGTGGCGACACTATCAATCAGCCCCAGCATTTT. The encoded protein is CAISGDTINQPQHF.